These 6 T cell receptor beta chains came from one sample sequenced in a study of beta chain features in type 1 diabetes. Study-wide findings and caveats: The study found moderately but significantly shorter TCRB CDR3s in all four CD4+ subsets of Type 1 diabetes patients.

The whole isolated RNA underwent reverse transcription, so sequencing captured expressed TCRB transcripts. The table came from immunoSEQ multiplex PCR; TCRdb's copy has only in-frame clones and leaves some out. The top ten clones hold approximately 0.02% of a sample with roughly 730,000 clones, roughly an eighth of them seen once. Antigens of these TCRs are unknown. Sequencing was performed on naive CD4+ T cells from blood. The receptors stem from a man younger than 35 with type 1 diabetes.

This clone was seen a handful of times. V is TRBV5-6 and J is TRBJ1-2; the D gene is possibly TRBD1 (6 bases). Germline CDR1 and CDR2: SGHDT and YYEEEE. The CDR3 totals 13 residues. V lost 6 bases and J lost 6, with 15 bases in between. Here the CDR3 reads CASNFQQGNGYTF. CDR3 in DNA: TGTGCCAGCAACTTCCAACAGGGAAATGGCTACACCTTC.

A few counts support this clone. The genes are TRBV7-9 and TRBJ1-1, with D possibly being TRBD1 (6 bases). Germline V CDR1 and CDR2: SEHNR, FQNEAQ (reference sequence). The CDR3 has 14 amino acids. Trimming removed 7 bases at V and 4 bases at J, with 16 bases between. The CDR3: CASTLKGEGTEAFF. In DNA form, the CDR3 reads TGTGCCAGCACCCTAAAGGGGGAGGGCACTGAAGCTTTCTTT.

This clone was seen a few times. The chain carries TRBV7-9 and TRBJ2-1, with D perhaps being TRBD1 or TRBD2 (5 bases each). Germline assignment: CDR1 SEHNR and CDR2 FQNEAQ (reference sequence). This CDR3 has 16 residues. V lost 1 base, J lost 0 bases, and 10 bases lay in between. For the CDR3, the DNA is TGTGCCAGCAGCTTAGGGGGCAGCGGCTCCTACAATGAGCAGTTCTTC. Protein sequence: CASSLGGSGSYNEQFF.

This clone was seen more than once but under ten times. The chain links TRBV28 to TRBJ1-2; D is perhaps TRBD1 (5 bases). This CDR3 is built from 13 residues. The V end lost 5 bases, the J end lost 7 bases, and 14 bases lay between the germline ends. The germline gives CDR1 MDHEN, CDR2 SYDVKM. Here the CDR3 DNA reads TGTGCCAGCAGTCCTGACAGCTCGGGTGGCTACACCTTC. Protein sequence: CASSPDSSGGYTF.

The chain links TRBV7-2 to TRBJ1-2; 8 nucleotides agree with TRBD1. Germline V lookup: CDR1 SGHTA, CDR2 FQGNSA. This CDR3 is built from 13 residues. Losses at the gene ends were 2 bases for V and 6 bases for J; bases not matched to a gene: 2. CDR3 residues: CASSLQGADGYTF. The DNA of the CDR3 is TGTGCCAGCAGCTTACAGGGGGCTGATGGCTACACCTTC.

This clone appeared a few times. In the same sample, other DNA sequences code for this CDR3. The chain carries TRBV18 and TRBJ2-5; TRBD2 is a possible D gene (7 bases). CDR1 is KGHSH and CDR2 is LQKENI in the germline V gene. The CDR3 length is 13 residues. V shed 3 bases and J shed 4 bases, with 9 bases lying between them. The CDR3 is CASSPGGGETQYF. The CDR3 DNA reads as TGTGCCAGCTCACCGGGAGGGGGAGAGACCCAGTACTTC.